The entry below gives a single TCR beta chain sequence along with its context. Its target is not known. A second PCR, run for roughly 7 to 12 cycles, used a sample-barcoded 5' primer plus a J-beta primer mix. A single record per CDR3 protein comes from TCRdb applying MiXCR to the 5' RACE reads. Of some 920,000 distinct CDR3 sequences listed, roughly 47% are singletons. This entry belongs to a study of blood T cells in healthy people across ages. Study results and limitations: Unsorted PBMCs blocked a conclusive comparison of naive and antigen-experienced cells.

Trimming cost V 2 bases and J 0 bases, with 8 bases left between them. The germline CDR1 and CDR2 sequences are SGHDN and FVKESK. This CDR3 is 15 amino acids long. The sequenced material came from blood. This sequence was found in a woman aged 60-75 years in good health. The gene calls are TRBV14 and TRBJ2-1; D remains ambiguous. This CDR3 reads CASSQNRFSYNEQFF. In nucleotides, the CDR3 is TGTGCCAGCAGCCAAAACAGATTCTCCTACAATGAGCAGTTCTTC.